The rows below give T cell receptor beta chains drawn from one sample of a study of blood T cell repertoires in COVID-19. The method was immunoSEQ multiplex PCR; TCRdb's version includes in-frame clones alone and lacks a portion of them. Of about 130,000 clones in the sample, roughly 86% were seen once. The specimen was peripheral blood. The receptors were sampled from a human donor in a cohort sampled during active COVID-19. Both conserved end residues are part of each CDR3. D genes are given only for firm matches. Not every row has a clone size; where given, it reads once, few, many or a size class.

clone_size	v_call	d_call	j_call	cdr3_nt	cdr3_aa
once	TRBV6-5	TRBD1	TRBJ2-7	TGTGCCAGCAGTTACTCGAGACAGGGGTCCTACGAGCAGTACTTC	CASSYSRQGSYEQYF
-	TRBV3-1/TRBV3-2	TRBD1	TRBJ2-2	TGTGCCAGCAGCCAATACAGGGGCCTCAACACCGGGGAGCTGTTTTTT	CASSQYRGLNTGELFF
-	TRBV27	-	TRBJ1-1	TGTGCCAGCAGTTTATCGCCGGGTACAGGGTCGGCAGGCACTGAAGCTTTCTTT	CASSLSPGTGSAGTEAFF
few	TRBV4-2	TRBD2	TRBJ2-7	TGTGCCAGCAGCCAGGGACAAGCGGGGGCTTACGAGCAGTACTTC	CASSQGQAGAYEQYF
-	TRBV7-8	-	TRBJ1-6	TGTGCCAGCAGCCGAACGGACAGCACTCTCGGATCGACCCTCCACTTT	CASSRTDSTLGSTLHF
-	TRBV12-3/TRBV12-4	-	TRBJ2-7	TGTGCCAGCAGGCCCCCGGGACTCTACGAGCAGTACTTC	CASRPPGLYEQYF
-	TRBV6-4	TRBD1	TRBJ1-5	TGTGCCAGCAGTTGGGGGGACAGACACTTTTATAGCAATCAGCCCCAGCATTTT	CASSWGDRHFYSNQPQHF
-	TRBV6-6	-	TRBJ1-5	TGTGCCAGCAGTCCGGGCCGGGGAGAAAGCAATCAGCCCCAGCATTTT	CASSPGRGESNQPQHF
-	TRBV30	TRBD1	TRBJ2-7	TGTGCCTTAGACAGGGGATCCTACGAGCAGTACTTC	CALDRGSYEQYF
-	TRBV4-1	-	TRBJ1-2	TGCGCCAGCAGCTTGAATCAGGGGACACAGAACTATGGCTACACCTTC	CASSLNQGTQNYGYTF
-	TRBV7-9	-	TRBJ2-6	TGTGCCAGCAGCCTGGACAGAGCCCCTGGGGCCAACGTCCTGACTTTC	CASSLDRAPGANVLTF
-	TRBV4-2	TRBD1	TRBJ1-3	TGTGCCAGCAGCCAAGCGGGACAGCCAAACACCATATATTTT	CASSQAGQPNTIYF
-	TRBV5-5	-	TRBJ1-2	TGTGCCAGCAGCTTCCCAGGGGCCAACTATGGCTACACCTTC	CASSFPGANYGYTF
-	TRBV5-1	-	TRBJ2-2	TGCGCCAGCAGCCCCCCCAGCGGAGTTTCTACCGGGGAGCTGTTTTTT	CASSPPSGVSTGELFF
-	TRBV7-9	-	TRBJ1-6	TGTGCCAGCAGCTTAAGTTCTGCGCCCCTCCACTTT	CASSLSSAPLHF
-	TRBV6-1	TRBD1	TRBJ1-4	TGTGCCAGCAGTGAAACCGGGACAGGAAATGAAAAACTGTTTTTT	CASSETGTGNEKLFF
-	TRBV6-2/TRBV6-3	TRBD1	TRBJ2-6	TGTGCCAGCAGCCCCCGGGACAGAGTGACCTCTGGGGCCAACGTCCTGACTTTC	CASSPRDRVTSGANVLTF
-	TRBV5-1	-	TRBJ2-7	TGCGCCAGCAGCTTGGCCGGACAGATCTACGAGCAGTACTTC	CASSLAGQIYEQYF
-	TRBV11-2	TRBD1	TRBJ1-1	TGTGCCAGCAGTTCGGGACAGGGAGTGGACACTGAAGCTTTCTTT	CASSSGQGVDTEAFF
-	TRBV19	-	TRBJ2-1	TGTGCCAGTAGTAAGGACACCAACTACAATGAGCAGTTCTTC	CASSKDTNYNEQFF
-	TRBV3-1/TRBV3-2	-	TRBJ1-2	TGTGCCAGCAGCCCAGTCGGGGGGCAGGTAGGCTACACCTTC	CASSPVGGQVGYTF
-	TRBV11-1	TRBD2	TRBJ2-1	TGTGCCAGCAGCCCGATAGCGGGGAATACCTACAATGAGCAGTTCTTC	CASSPIAGNTYNEQFF
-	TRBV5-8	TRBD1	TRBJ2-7	TGTGCCAGCAGCTCGCCCGGACAGGGCGGCAGCGAGCAGTACTTC	CASSSPGQGGSEQYF
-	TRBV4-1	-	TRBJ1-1	TGCGCCAGCAGCCAACTTAAGGGGGGGAGCACTGAAGCTTTCTTT	CASSQLKGGSTEAFF
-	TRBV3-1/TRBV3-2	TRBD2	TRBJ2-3	TGTGCCAGCAGCTTAACTAGCGGGGGGGCCGGTGCAGATACGCAGTATTTT	CASSLTSGGAGADTQYF
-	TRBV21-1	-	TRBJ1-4	TGTGCCAGCAGCAGGGGGCTGGCTAATGAAAAACTGTTTTTT	CASSRGLANEKLFF
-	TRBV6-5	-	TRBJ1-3	TGTGCCAGCAGTTACTCGGCCAGGGAAAGAAACACCATATATTTT	CASSYSARERNTIYF